The sample holds a few counts of the clone carrying this T cell receptor beta chain. Its antigen is not known. The sample comes from a study of T-cell memory formation after mild COVID-19. Findings and caveats of the study: Second-wave clones with a day 37 peak had unconfirmed SARS-CoV-2 specificity.

CDR1 is SGHRS and CDR2 is YFSETQ in the germline V gene. The CDR3 contains 12 residues. Trimming took off 1 base at V and 5 bases at J, with 6 bases between the two ends. Each CDR3 protein is one row after TCRdb ran MiXCR on the 5' RACE reads. The sample consists of roughly 120,000 distinct CDR3 sequences, more than 15% of them appearing once. The clonotype was recovered from an adult woman who had mild COVID-19 (a few samples of this study predate the infection). Cell type and time point are not known. The chain couples TRBV5-1 to TRBJ2-5; D is unresolved. The sequencing sample was made of PBMCs or a T cell subset sorted from them (not recorded which). This chain's CDR3 is CASSLTTETQYF. DNA for the CDR3: TGCGCCAGCAGCTTGACGACGGAGACCCAGTACTTC.